By sample fraction, the clone carrying this T cell receptor (beta chain) is medium-sized (0.01 to 0.1%). Its antigen is undetermined. CDR3 length: 14 amino acids. V lost 5 bases and J 0 bases, leaving 8 bases between the germline ends. Germline V lookup: CDR1 MNHNS, CDR2 SASEGT. MiXCR, run by TCRdb on the PCR reads, gives a single entry per CDR3 protein. The sample holds about 12,000 distinct CDR3 sequences, 18% seen once. This entry is derived from a study of molecular identifiers for immune sequencing clone quantification. Study observations and caveats: Over 97% of effector molecules, yet under 1% of naive-cell molecules, were held by clones above 20 RNA copies.

Specimen: naive CD8+ T cells from blood, with Jurkat cell RNA spiked in. Specified subset: FACS-sorted CD8+CD4-CCR7+CD45RA+ naive T cells. J is TRBJ1-5 and V is TRBV6-1, with unresolved D. The receptor comes from a human donor in good health. Some libraries in this study had Jurkat cell RNA spiked in. This CDR3 is CASSRRDSNQPQHF. In DNA, the CDR3 is TGTGCCAGCAGTCGGAGGGATAGCAATCAGCCCCAGCATTTT.